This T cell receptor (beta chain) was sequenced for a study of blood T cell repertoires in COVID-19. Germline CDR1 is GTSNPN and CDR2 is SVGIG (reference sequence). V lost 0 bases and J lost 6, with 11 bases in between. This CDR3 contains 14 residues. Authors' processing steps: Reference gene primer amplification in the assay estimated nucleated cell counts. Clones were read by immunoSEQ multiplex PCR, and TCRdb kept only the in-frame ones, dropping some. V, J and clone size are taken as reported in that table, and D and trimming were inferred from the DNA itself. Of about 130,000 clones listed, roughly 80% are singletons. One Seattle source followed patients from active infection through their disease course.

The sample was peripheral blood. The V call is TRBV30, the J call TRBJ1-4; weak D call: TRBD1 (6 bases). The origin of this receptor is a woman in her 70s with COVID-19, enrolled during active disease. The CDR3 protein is CAWSVWTEDEKLFF. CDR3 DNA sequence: TGTGCCTGGAGTGTATGGACAGAGGATGAAAAACTGTTTTTT.